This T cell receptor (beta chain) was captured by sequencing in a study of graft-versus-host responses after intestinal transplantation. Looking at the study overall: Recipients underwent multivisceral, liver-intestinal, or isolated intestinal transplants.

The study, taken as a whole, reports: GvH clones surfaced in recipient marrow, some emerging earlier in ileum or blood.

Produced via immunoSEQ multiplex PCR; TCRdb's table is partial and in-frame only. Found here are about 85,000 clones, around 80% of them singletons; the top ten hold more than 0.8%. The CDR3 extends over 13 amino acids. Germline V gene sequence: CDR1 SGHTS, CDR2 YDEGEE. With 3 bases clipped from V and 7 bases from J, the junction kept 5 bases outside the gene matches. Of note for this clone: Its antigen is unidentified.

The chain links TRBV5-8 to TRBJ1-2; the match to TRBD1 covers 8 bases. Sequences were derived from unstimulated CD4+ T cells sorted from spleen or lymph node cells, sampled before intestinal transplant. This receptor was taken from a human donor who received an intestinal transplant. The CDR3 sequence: CASSSDRAGGYTF. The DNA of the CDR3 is TGTGCCAGCAGCTCGGACAGGGCAGGTGGCTACACCTTC.